This entry is about one T cell receptor (beta chain). This entry comes from a study of blood T cell repertoires in COVID-19. Study details: Collection of acute and convalescent COVID-19 samples took place in the United States, Italy and Spain. The cDNA or gDNA used as material had been derived from T cells, B-cell-depleted T cells, or PBMCs.

Original data processing: Estimates of nucleated cell counts were drawn from the amplification of reference gene primers. Clones were sequenced by immunoSEQ multiplex PCR, and TCRdb holds only the in-frame ones, with some missing. V, J and clone size reflect that table, while D and trimming were determined from the DNA. This table holds tens of thousands of clones, 88% found once. The TCR was taken from a woman of 80 years or more with acute or convalescent COVID-19. Sequencing was done on a sample of peripheral blood.

The CDR3 region is CASHSGENQPQHF. CDR3 DNA: TGTGCCAGCCATTCAGGGGAAAATCAGCCCCAGCATTTT. This chain links TRBV2 with TRBJ1-5, with a weak D call TRBD1 (6 bases). The CDR3 contains 13 residues. The V end was cut by 8 bases, the J end by 4 bases, with 12 bases between. Per the germline V gene, CDR1 is SNHLY and CDR2 is FYNNEI. The entire variable domain, with the rest obtained from reference TRBV2 and TRBJ1-5, is as follows: EPEVTQTPSHQVTQMGQEVILRCVPISNHLYFYWYRQILGQKVEFLVSFYNNEISEKSEIFDDQFSVERPDGSNFTLKIRSTKLEDSAMYFCASHSGENQPQHFGDGTRLSIL.